The 15 T cell receptor beta chains below all came from one sample that was sequenced in a study of CD8 T cells in Susac syndrome. The authors reverse transcribed roughly 0.5 to 1 ug RNA with random hexamers. TCRdb called the immunoSEQ multiplex PCR reads again in MiXCR, with one record for every CDR3 protein. The sample lists roughly 120,000 distinct CDR3 sequences, around 94% occurring once. Sequenced material: CD4+ T cells from PBMCs. The receptors come from a human donor with multiple sclerosis.

This chain uses TRBV15 with TRBJ1-5, with D possibly matching TRBD1 (6 bases). The CDR3 runs 17 residues. Germline V gene sequence: CDR1 LNHNV, CDR2 YYDKDF (reference sequence). V was pared by 0 bases and J by 0 bases, with 12 bases between. CDR3 residues: CATSRDLVGGSNQPQHF. The CDR3 DNA follows: TGTGCCACCAGCAGAGATCTGGTAGGGGGTAGCAATCAGCCCCAGCATTTT.

This clonotype was detected only once. The DNA for the CDR3 is TGCGCCAGCAGCTCAGGGACTGTCAGGACCGGGGAGCTGTTTTTT. Encoded protein: CASSSGTVRTGELFF. The chain combines TRBV5-1 with TRBJ2-2; D may be TRBD2 (6 bases). This CDR3 contains 15 residues. The V gene's germline CDR1 is SGHRS and CDR2 YFSETQ. Trimming shortened V by 3 bases and J by 5 bases, and 14 bases separated the two germline ends.

The CDR3 DNA reads as TGTGCCAGCAGTTTAACGAAGATCACCTACGAGCAGTACTTC. Translation gives CASSLTKITYEQYF. This rearrangement joins TRBV27 to TRBJ2-7; no reliable D call. Between the trimmed V and J ends, which lost 2 bases and 2 bases, there was a span of 10 bases. The germline V gene encodes CDR1 MNHEY and CDR2 SMNVEV (reference sequence). This CDR3 has 14 residues.

This clonotype is a singleton in its sample. This sequence joins TRBV7-2 and TRBJ1-1; D remains unclear. This CDR3 has 12 residues. CDR1 is SGHTA, CDR2 FQGNSA, per germline. V lost 1 base to trimming and J lost 11 bases, with 11 bases between them. The CDR3 reads CASSLDTGMAFF. CDR3 DNA sequence: TGTGCCAGCAGCTTAGATACGGGGATGGCTTTCTTT. Together with reference TRBV7-2 and TRBJ1-1, the CDR3 gives the full variable domain: GAGVSQSPSNKVTEKGKDVELRCDPISGHTALYWYRQSLGQGLEFLIYFQGNSAPDKSGLPSDRFSAERTGGSVSTLTIQRTQQEDSAVYLCASSLDTGMAFFGQGTRLTVV.

V is TRBV7-9 and J is TRBJ2-5, with 13 positions matching TRBD2. Unmatched junction bases numbered 2, after V lost 8 bases and J lost 5 bases. The CDR3 sequence is 13 residues long. Germline V gives CDR1 SEHNR, CDR2 FQNEAQ (reference sequence). The CDR3: CASGLAGEETQYF. Written as DNA, the CDR3 is TGTGCCAGCGGACTAGCGGGAGAGGAGACCCAGTACTTC. The full variable domain, in which reference TRBV7-9 and TRBJ2-5 provide the parts outside the CDR3, is DTGVSQNPRHKITKRGQNVTFRCDPISEHNRLYWYRQTLGQGPEFLTYFQNEAQLEKSRLLSDRFSAERPKGSFSTLEIQRTEQGDSAMYLCASGLAGEETQYFGPGTRLLVL.

This chain links TRBV12-3 or TRBV12-4 with TRBJ1-5; D not resolved. The CDR3 sequence is 13 residues long. Trimming took 5 bases from V and 5 from J, leaving 10 bases between them. CDR3 residues: CASSAGIDQPQHF. The DNA for the CDR3 is TGTGCCAGCAGTGCAGGAATCGATCAGCCCCAGCATTTT.

The sample holds a few counts of this clonotype. The rearrangement joins TRBV18 to TRBJ2-7; weak D call: TRBD1 (6 bases). Trimming took 2 bases from V and 2 from J, leaving 7 bases between them. Germline CDR1 reads KGHSH; CDR2 reads LQKENI. The CDR3 covers 13 residues. CDR3 amino acids: CASSPGQTYEQYF. The CDR3 nucleotides are TGTGCCAGCTCACCAGGACAGACCTACGAGCAGTACTTC.

J is TRBJ1-1 and V is TRBV2; D unresolved. The CDR3 is 12 residues long. The germline V gene has CDR1 SNHLY and CDR2 FYNNEI. V was cut by 2 bases and J by 8 bases, with 9 bases left in between. CDR3 in amino acids: CASSERWREAFF. CDR3 bases: TGTGCCAGCAGTGAACGGTGGCGGGAAGCTTTCTTT. The full variable domain, its missing parts supplied by reference TRBV2 and TRBJ1-1, is EPEVTQTPSHQVTQMGQEVILRCVPISNHLYFYWYRQILGQKVEFLVSFYNNEISEKSEIFDDQFSVERPDGSNFTLKIRSTKLEDSAMYFCASSERWREAFFGQGTRLTVV.

The rearrangement joins TRBV30 to TRBJ1-4, with TRBD1 as a possible D gene (6 bases). This CDR3 spans 13 amino acids. In germline, CDR1 is GTSNPN, CDR2 SVGIG (reference sequence). V lost 3 bases, J lost 6 bases, and 11 bases lay in between. The CDR3 DNA is TGTGCCTGGAGCCCAAACAGGGATGAAAAACTGTTTTTT. It translates to CAWSPNRDEKLFF.

The chain joins TRBV25-1 to TRBJ2-6; D unresolved. V was pared by 0 bases and J by 2 bases, with 14 bases between. This CDR3 is built from 18 residues. Germline lookup yields CDR1 MGHDK and CDR2 SYGVNS. CDR3 DNA: TGTGCCAGCAGTGAATACTATAGCCTCGGAACTGGGGCCAACGTCCTGACTTTC. It is translated as CASSEYYSLGTGANVLTF.

The chain has TRBV27 and TRBJ2-1, with D unresolved. Germline V gene lookup returns CDR1 MNHEY and CDR2 SMNVEV (reference sequence). CDR3 length: 12 amino acids. Trimming took 6 bases from V and 6 from J, leaving 9 bases between them. Here the CDR3 DNA reads TGTGCCAGCAGAGGTGATGCCAATGAGCAGTTCTTC. Its protein is CASRGDANEQFF.

This rearrangement joins TRBV4-1 to TRBJ2-1; the match to TRBD2 covers 10 bases. The CDR3 length is 17 residues. V was clipped by 3 bases and J by 3 bases; unmatched bases: 8. Looked up from germline, CDR1 is MGHRA and CDR2 is YSYEKL. The CDR3 loop is CASSQRLAGVGYNEQFF. CDR3 DNA sequence: TGCGCCAGCAGCCAGCGGCTAGCGGGAGTAGGCTACAATGAGCAGTTCTTC.

V is TRBV20-1 and J is TRBJ1-1; D might be TRBD1 (5 bases). The CDR3 is made up of 13 amino acids. Trimming stripped 2 bases from V and 4 bases from J, with 11 bases between. Germline V gene sequence: CDR1 DFQATT, CDR2 SNEGSKA (reference sequence). Here the CDR3 DNA reads TGCAGTGCTAGATTCGGTGGGGGCACTGAAGCTTTCTTT. Its protein product is CSARFGGGTEAFF.

Only one count was recorded for this clonotype. This sequence joins TRBV10-3 and TRBJ2-2, with D unresolved. The CDR3 contains 16 residues. Germline CDR1 reads ENHRY; CDR2 reads SYGVKD. Trimming removed 0 bases from V and 5 bases from J, with 13 bases in between. The CDR3 region is CAISESSAYLTGELFF. The CDR3 DNA reads TGTGCCATCAGTGAGTCAAGCGCGTATCTGACCGGGGAGCTGTTTTTT.

The chain links TRBV15 to TRBJ2-5, with TRBD2 matching over 10 bases. Germline trimming cut 0 bases from V and 5 bases from J; bases unmatched to any gene: 12. This CDR3 comprises 18 residues. Germline CDR1 and CDR2: LNHNV and YYDKDF (reference sequence). CDR3 in amino acids: CATSREPPGLGLAETQYF. The CDR3 DNA follows: TGTGCCACCAGCAGAGAACCCCCGGGCTTGGGACTAGCGGAGACCCAGTACTTC.